The entry below describes one TCR beta chain. The data were produced by immunoSEQ multiplex PCR, yet TCRdb's version contains in-frame clones alone and is incomplete. The data hold 200,000 to 250,000 clones, with 80% to 90% observed a single time. Each participant's cohort was designated according to participant-reported clinical history. This sample stems from a study of blood T cell repertoires in COVID-19. Overall study context: Sources were T cells, B-cell-depleted T cells, or PBMCs; the material itself was cDNA or gDNA.

The germline V gene encodes CDR1 MNHEY and CDR2 SVGAGI. J gave up 0 bases and V 6 bases, and 5 bases lay outside the gene matches. The CDR3 has 14 amino acids. The rearrangement joins TRBV6-5 to TRBJ2-7, with 7 nucleotides matching TRBD1. The sequence was obtained from a woman younger than 45 who had been exposed to COVID-19. The specimen sequenced was PBMCs or T cells enriched from blood (not recorded which). CDR3 protein: CASRRQGDSYEQYF. Here the CDR3 DNA reads TGTGCCAGCAGGAGGCAGGGGGACTCCTACGAGCAGTACTTC.